The 24 T cell receptor beta chains below were found in one sample sequenced in a study of shared clonotypes between healthy human individuals. Libraries were prepared by immunoSEQ multiplex PCR; TCRdb keeps only in-frame clonotypes and omits some of them. The profile shows over a million clones, less than 99% of them singletons. Sequencing was carried out using naive CD4+ T cells sorted from blood. The subset was: CD45RA+ positively selected. The receptors were sampled from a man aged 25 to 45 in good health.

This chain connects TRBV21-1 to TRBJ1-1. TRBV21-1 is termed a pseudogene. This CDR3 has 15 residues. This CDR3 is CASSTRRAMNTEAFF. The DNA for the CDR3 is TGTGCCAGCAGCACCCGGCGAGCGATGAACACTGAAGCTTTCTTT.

In DNA, the CDR3 is TGTGCCAGCAGAACTACTAGCCAAGAGACCCAGTACTTC. Residues: CASRTTSQETQYF. The chain couples TRBV27 to TRBJ2-5, with D possibly being TRBD2 (5 bases). This CDR3 is 13 amino acids long. Germline loops: CDR1 MNHEY, CDR2 SMNVEV (reference sequence). The V and J ends lost 6 bases and 1 base respectively, with 9 bases between them.

This chain links TRBV19 with TRBJ1-1, with D maybe TRBD1 (6 bases). V lost 5 bases and J lost 0, with 16 bases in between. The germline V gene has CDR1 LNHDA and CDR2 SQIVND (reference sequence). The CDR3 contains 16 residues. CDR3 nucleotides: TGTGCCAGTAGTGCCCCCGACAGGCCCATGAACACTGAAGCTTTCTTT. Translating it yields CASSAPDRPMNTEAFF.

This clone was observed a handful of times. Within the sample, other DNA sequences also encode this same CDR3. The chain employs TRBV5-1 and TRBJ2-1, with D tentatively TRBD1 (5 bases). V lost 0 bases and J lost 5, with 6 bases in between. This CDR3 has 13 residues. Germline values: CDR1 SGHRS, CDR2 YFSETQ. In nucleotides, the CDR3 is TGCGCCAGCAGCTTGGGACAGCACAATGAGCAGTTCTTC. Amino acids: CASSLGQHNEQFF.

The chain recombines TRBV11-3 with TRBJ2-3; 12 bases map to TRBD2. The CDR3 loop spans 18 amino acids. Trimming at V came to 3 bases and at J to 0 bases, leaving 7 bases not matched to a gene. Germline values: CDR1 SGHNT, CDR2 YENEEA. The CDR3 here is CASSFRTSGDPSTDTQYF. CDR3 DNA: TGTGCCAGCAGCTTTAGGACTAGCGGGGACCCTAGCACAGATACGCAGTATTTT. Together with reference TRBV11-3 and TRBJ2-3, the CDR3 gives the full variable domain: EAGVVQSPRYKIIEKKQPVAFWCNPISGHNTLYWYLQNLGQGPELLIRYENEEAVDDSQLPKDRFSAERLKGVDSTLKIQPAELGDSAVYLCASSFRTSGDPSTDTQYFGPGTRLTVL.

V is TRBV11-2 and J is TRBJ2-7; D remains unclear. CDR1 and CDR2 from the germline V gene are SGHAT and FQNNGV. V was shortened by 5 bases and J by 0 bases, with 11 bases between the two germline ends. This CDR3 is built from 14 residues. The CDR3, as DNA: TGTGCCAGCAGCCGATGGTGGGCCTCCTACGAGCAGTACTTC. Its protein product is CASSRWWASYEQYF.

The chain joins TRBV7-9 to TRBJ2-7, with D tentatively TRBD1 (5 bases). There are 13 residues in the CDR3. The germline gives CDR1 SEHNR, CDR2 FQNEAQ (reference sequence). Trimming cost V 5 bases and J 2 bases, with 10 bases left between them. The CDR3: CASSGQGPYEQYF. The CDR3 DNA follows: TGTGCCAGCAGCGGGCAGGGCCCCTACGAGCAGTACTTC.

The rearrangement uses TRBV15 and TRBJ2-3; TRBD1 is a possible D gene (5 bases). Trimming took 0 bases from V and 5 from J, leaving 9 bases between them. Per the germline V gene, CDR1 is LNHNV and CDR2 is YYDKDF (reference sequence). This CDR3 has 14 residues. In DNA, the CDR3 is TGTGCCACCAGCAGAGATGTAGGGGAAGATACGCAGTATTTT. It specifies CATSRDVGEDTQYF.

CDR3 in amino acids: CASSPSGGRGAFF. CDR3 DNA sequence: TGTGCCAGCTCACCTTCAGGGGGACGGGGAGCTTTCTTT. V and J are TRBV18 and TRBJ1-1; TRBD1 aligns across 7 bases. V lost 3 bases and J lost 10; bases outside the gene matches: 8. Germline lookup yields CDR1 KGHSH and CDR2 LQKENI. The CDR3 is 13 amino acids.

The J gene is TRBJ2-1, the V gene TRBV12-2; TRBD2 is the table's D call, not checked against the DNA. TRBV12-2 is tagged as a pseudogene. The CDR3 has 16 amino acids. The CDR3 DNA reads as TGTGCAAGTCGCTCCAACCCCGGACTAGCACACAATGAGCAGTTCTTC. Protein product: CASRSNPGLAHNEQFF.

V gene TRBV6-5 combines with J gene TRBJ2-5, with TRBD1 matching over 8 bases. Germline CDR1 and CDR2: MNHEY and SVGAGI. The CDR3 loop spans 13 amino acids. J was trimmed by 6 bases and V by 6 bases; bases with no gene match: 6. The CDR3 loop is CASRSTGEKTQYF. For the CDR3, the DNA is TGTGCCAGCAGATCGACAGGGGAAAAGACCCAGTACTTC.

The chain links TRBV29-1 to TRBJ2-2, with D possibly TRBD1 on 6 matching bases. Germline assignment: CDR1 SQVTM and CDR2 ANQGSEA. The ends were cut back, 6 bases at V and 2 bases at J, with 13 bases in the middle. The CDR3 sequence is 14 residues long. The CDR3 DNA follows: TGCAGCGTAGGACAGCGCCAAAACACCGGGGAGCTGTTTTTT. This codes for CSVGQRQNTGELFF.

The rearrangement uses TRBV30 and TRBJ2-5, with D maybe TRBD1 (6 bases). The CDR3 loop spans 13 amino acids. Looked up from germline, CDR1 is GTSNPN and CDR2 is SVGIG (reference sequence). V was clipped by 2 bases and J by 5 bases, with 12 bases between them. The CDR3 spells CAWSRGTRETQYF. In nucleotides, the CDR3 is TGTGCCTGGAGTAGGGGGACGAGGGAGACCCAGTACTTC.

This chain links TRBV5-3 with TRBJ1-2; D not certain. TRBV5-3 is an open reading frame whose function is uncertain. V lost 8 bases, J lost 6 bases, and 8 bases lay in between. The CDR3 is 10 residues long. The CDR3 DNA reads TGTGCCAGGGGTGTTAATGGCTACACCTTC. This translates into CARGVNGYTF.

For the CDR3, the DNA is TGTGCCAGCAGCCTGGCCACCTCTGGAAACACCATATATTTT. It translates to CASSLATSGNTIYF. The chain joins TRBV5-8 to TRBJ1-3; D is uncertain. Per germline, CDR1 SGHTS and CDR2 YDEGEE. This CDR3 comprises 14 residues. The V gene lost 4 bases and the J gene lost 0 bases, with 8 bases spanning the gap.

V and J are TRBV10-3 and TRBJ1-4; a weak D match, TRBD1 (5 bases). Trimming shortened V by 4 bases and J by 4 bases, and 10 bases separated the two germline ends. CDR1 is ENHRY, CDR2 SYGVKD, per germline. CDR3 length: 14 residues. CDR3 loop: CAISAQGNNEKLFF. The CDR3 nucleotides are TGTGCCATCAGTGCCCAGGGAAATAATGAAAAACTGTTTTTT.

J is TRBJ1-2 and V is TRBV27, with D perhaps TRBD1 (5 bases). V dropped 2 bases and J dropped 6 bases, with 13 bases sitting between them. Looked up from germline, CDR1 is MNHEY and CDR2 is SMNVEV (reference sequence). This CDR3 comprises 14 residues. CDR3 loop: CASSLTGTGDGYTF. CDR3 coding DNA: TGTGCCAGCAGTTTAACAGGCACGGGGGATGGCTACACCTTC.

Notes on this clone: This sample also contains other DNA sequences that code for the same CDR3. The CDR3 nucleotides are TGTGCCAGCAGCGTCGTCGGGAACTCCTACGAGCAGTACTTC. Translated: CASSVVGNSYEQYF. The gene calls are TRBV9 and TRBJ2-7; tentative D call: TRBD2 (5 bases). Germline lookup yields CDR1 SGDLS and CDR2 YYNGEE. V was trimmed by 2 bases and J by 0 bases, leaving 9 bases between them. The CDR3 sequence is 14 residues long.

The chain has TRBV28 and TRBJ2-5; D is perhaps TRBD1 or TRBD2 (5 bases each). The germline V gene encodes CDR1 MDHEN and CDR2 SYDVKM. V dropped 5 bases and J dropped 7 bases, with 17 bases sitting between them. The CDR3 covers 14 residues. The CDR3 loop is CASSAFVGGRTQYF. The CDR3 region has the DNA TGTGCCAGCAGTGCCTTCGTTGGGGGTCGGACCCAGTACTTC.

V usage is TRBV19 and J usage is TRBJ2-7, with 9 bases fitting TRBD1. The CDR3 is 13 residues long. The ends lost 5 bases at V and 4 bases at J; junction bases unmatched: 3. Germline V CDR1 and CDR2: LNHDA, SQIVND (reference sequence). CDR3 loop: CASSGQGWYEQYF. As DNA, the CDR3 is TGTGCCAGTAGTGGACAGGGGTGGTACGAGCAGTACTTC.

The chain recombines TRBV28 with TRBJ1-5; no clear D. Trimming cost V 4 bases and J 4 bases, with 8 bases left between them. The germline V gene encodes CDR1 MDHEN and CDR2 SYDVKM. The CDR3 runs to 13 residues. The CDR3 spells CASSWQLNQPQHF. The DNA for the CDR3 is TGTGCCAGCAGTTGGCAGTTAAATCAGCCCCAGCATTTT.

This clone was observed once. The V and J genes are TRBV4-1 and TRBJ2-5; no reliable D call. The CDR3 is 17 residues long. Trimming removed 1 base from V and 5 bases from J, with 20 bases in between. From germline, CDR1 is MGHRA and CDR2 YSYEKL. The CDR3 region has the DNA TGCGCCAGCAGCCAAGGCCGTTTTAGAGGCAGACTGGAGACCCAGTACTTC. Its translation: CASSQGRFRGRLETQYF.

Of note for this clone: Other DNA sequences within the sample encode an identical CDR3. V is TRBV28 and J is TRBJ1-1, with TRBD1 as a possible D gene (5 bases). Looked up from germline, CDR1 is MDHEN and CDR2 is SYDVKM. CDR3 length: 13 amino acids. Trimming left V 6 bases short and J 1 base short, with 9 bases between. The CDR3 protein is CASRGTGNTEAFF. CDR3 coding DNA: TGTGCCAGCAGAGGGACGGGGAACACTGAAGCTTTCTTT.

CDR3 region: CASSLYGRLISYEQYF. DNA for the CDR3: TGTGCCAGCAGCTTATATGGCAGGCTGATCTCCTACGAGCAGTACTTC. This chain uses TRBV7-3 with TRBJ2-7; D gene uncertain. Deletions cut 2 bases from V and 0 bases from J, with 14 bases between. CDR3 length: 16 amino acids. Germline-derived CDR1 and CDR2 are SGHTA and FQGTGA.